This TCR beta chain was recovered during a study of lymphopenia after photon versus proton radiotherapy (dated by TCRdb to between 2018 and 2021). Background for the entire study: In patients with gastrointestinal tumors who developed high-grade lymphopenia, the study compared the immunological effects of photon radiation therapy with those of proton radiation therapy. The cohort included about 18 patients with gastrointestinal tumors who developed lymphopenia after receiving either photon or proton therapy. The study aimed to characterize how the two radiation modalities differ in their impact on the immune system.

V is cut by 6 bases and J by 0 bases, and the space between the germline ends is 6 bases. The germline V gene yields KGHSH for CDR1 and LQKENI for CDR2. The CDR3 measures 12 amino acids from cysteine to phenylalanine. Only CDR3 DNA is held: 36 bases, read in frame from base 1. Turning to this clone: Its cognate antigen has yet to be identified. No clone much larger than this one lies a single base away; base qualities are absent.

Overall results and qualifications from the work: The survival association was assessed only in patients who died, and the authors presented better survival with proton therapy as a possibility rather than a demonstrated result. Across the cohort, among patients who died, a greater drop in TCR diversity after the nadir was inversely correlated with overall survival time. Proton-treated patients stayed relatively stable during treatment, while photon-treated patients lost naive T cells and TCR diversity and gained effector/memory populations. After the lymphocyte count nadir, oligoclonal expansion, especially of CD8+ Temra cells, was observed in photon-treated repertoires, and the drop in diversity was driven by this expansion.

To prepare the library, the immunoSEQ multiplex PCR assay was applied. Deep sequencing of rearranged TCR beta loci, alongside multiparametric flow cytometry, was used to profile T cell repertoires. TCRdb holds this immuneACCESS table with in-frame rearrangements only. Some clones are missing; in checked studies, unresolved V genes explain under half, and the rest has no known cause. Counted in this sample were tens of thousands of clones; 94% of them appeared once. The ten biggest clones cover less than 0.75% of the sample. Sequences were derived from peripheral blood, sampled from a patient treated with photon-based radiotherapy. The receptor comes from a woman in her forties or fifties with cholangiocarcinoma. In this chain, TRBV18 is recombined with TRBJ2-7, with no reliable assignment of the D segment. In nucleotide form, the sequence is TGTGCCAGCTCTCGAAGCTCCTACGAGCAGTACTTC. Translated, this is CASSRSSYEQYF.